These 30 T cell receptor beta chains were sequenced from one sample in a study of blood T cell repertoires in COVID-19. This table comes from immunoSEQ multiplex PCR, and its TCRdb copy is limited to in-frame clones, with some not included. This repertoire shows about 190,000 clones, around four fifths found once; its top ten account for around 19%. Sequencing used peripheral blood. Receptors were obtained from a human donor in a cohort sampled during active COVID-19.

This clone was seen just once. The chain is built from TRBV5-6 and TRBJ2-3; D not resolved. V lost 0 bases and J 1 base, leaving 15 bases between the germline ends. The germline V gene has CDR1 SGHDT and CDR2 YYEEEE. CDR3 size: 17 residues. CDR3 coding DNA: TGTGCCAGCAGCTTGGATGGTCCTGGCGCGGGCACAGATACGCAGTATTTT. It encodes CASSLDGPGAGTDTQYF.

This clone was recorded many times. The J gene is TRBJ2-2, the V gene TRBV24-1; D may be TRBD2 (5 bases). Trimming cost V 9 bases and J 3 bases, with 10 bases left between them. Germline assignment: CDR1 KGHDR and CDR2 SFDVKD. This CDR3 has 13 amino acids. The CDR3 bases are TGTGCCACCCGAGCGGCTGACACCGGGGAGCTGTTTTTT. It yields the protein CATRAADTGELFF.

The chain is built from TRBV30 and TRBJ1-3, with no clear D. The germline V and J ends were trimmed by 4 bases and 0 bases, with 22 bases remaining between them. The germline gives CDR1 GTSNPN, CDR2 SVGIG (reference sequence). The CDR3 length is 18 residues. CDR3 in amino acids: CAWIITGKRKHSGNTIYF. Written as DNA, the CDR3 is TGTGCCTGGATAATAACCGGGAAGAGGAAGCACTCTGGAAACACCATATATTTT.

The chain joins TRBV7-2 to TRBJ1-1; D call uncertain. Germline V gene sequence: CDR1 SGHTA, CDR2 FQGNSA. The CDR3 totals 14 residues. V was cut by 2 bases and J by 6 bases, with 13 bases left in between. CDR3 residues: CASSLLPRAAEAFF. As DNA, the CDR3 is TGTGCCAGCAGCTTACTCCCGCGCGCCGCTGAAGCTTTCTTT.

The chain has TRBV7-9 and TRBJ2-1; unclear D gene. In germline, CDR1 is SEHNR, CDR2 FQNEAQ (reference sequence). CDR3 length: 11 residues. Trimming took 2 bases from V and 15 from J, leaving 11 bases between them. The CDR3 here is CASSLFGRLFF. CDR3 coding DNA: TGTGCCAGCAGCTTATTTGGCAGGCTGTTCTTC.

The chain carries TRBV5-1 and TRBJ2-5, with 11 bases identical to TRBD2. The CDR3 consists of 16 residues. Germline CDR1 and CDR2: SGHRS and YFSETQ. With V trimmed by 3 bases and J by 4 bases, 8 bases remained unmatched. The CDR3 DNA is TGCGCCAGCAGCTCTCGACTAGCGGGGAGGGGAGAGACCCAGTACTTC. It is translated as CASSSRLAGRGETQYF.

The V call is TRBV5-6, the J call TRBJ1-4; D not certain. The ends were cut back, 4 bases at V and 5 bases at J, with 12 bases in the middle. Germline V lookup: CDR1 SGHDT, CDR2 YYEEEE. The CDR3 sequence is 14 residues long. CDR3 nucleotides: TGTGCCAGCAGCCCGTCGCGGAGAAATGAAAAACTGTTTTTT. This encodes CASSPSRRNEKLFF.

This clone occurred a few times. The chain has TRBV7-3 and TRBJ2-2; D perhaps matches TRBD1 (5 bases). CDR1 is SGHTA and CDR2 is FQGTGA in the germline V gene. This CDR3 region has 16 residues. V lost 2 bases and J 4 bases, leaving 14 bases between the germline ends. CDR3 sequence: CASSLGAASGTGELFF. Here the CDR3 DNA reads TGTGCCAGCAGCTTAGGGGCAGCCTCGGGCACCGGGGAGCTGTTTTTT.

This clone was counted a single time. The CDR3 sequence: CASSPGTAGANVLTF. The CDR3 region has the DNA TGCGCCAGCAGCCCAGGGACAGCTGGGGCCAACGTCCTGACTTTC. This rearrangement joins TRBV5-1 to TRBJ2-6, with 7 bases that match TRBD1. Germline V gene sequence: CDR1 SGHRS, CDR2 YFSETQ. With 4 bases clipped from V and 2 bases from J, the junction kept 3 bases outside the gene matches. The CDR3 consists of 15 residues.

The chain employs TRBV4-1 and TRBJ1-4; tentatively, D is TRBD1 (6 bases). Between the trimmed V and J ends, which lost 0 bases and 11 bases, there was a span of 10 bases. Germline lookup yields CDR1 MGHRA and CDR2 YSYEKL. This CDR3 region has 13 residues. The CDR3 DNA reads TGCGCCAGCAGCCAAGATAGGGGGGGGAAACTGTTTTTT. It codes for CASSQDRGGKLFF.

This chain connects TRBV10-3 to TRBJ2-3; perhaps TRBD2 as D (6 bases). Trimming took 8 bases from V and 4 from J, leaving 19 bases between them. The V gene's germline CDR1 is ENHRY and CDR2 SYGVKD. CDR3 size: 15 residues. CDR3 bases: TGTGCCATCGGAGACTCTAGGGACTCGCCAGATACGCAGTATTTT. It codes for CAIGDSRDSPDTQYF.

V and J are TRBV6-5 and TRBJ2-5; TRBD2 might be the D (5 bases). V was clipped by 7 bases and J by 3 bases, with 18 bases between them. Germline CDR1 reads MNHEY; CDR2 reads SVGAGI. The CDR3 spans 15 residues. CDR3 sequence reads: CASTGIPELKETQYF. DNA for the CDR3: TGTGCCAGCACGGGAATCCCAGAATTAAAAGAGACCCAGTACTTC.

The chain employs TRBV14 and TRBJ1-2, with TRBD1 as a possible D gene (5 bases). The V gene's germline CDR1 is SGHDN and CDR2 FVKESK. The CDR3 totals 12 residues. The V gene lost 4 bases and the J gene lost 5 bases, with 8 bases spanning the gap. The DNA for the CDR3 is TGTGCCAGCAGCCTCGGGGGGTATGGCTACACCTTC. Its protein is CASSLGGYGYTF.

The chain is built from TRBV6-5 and TRBJ1-2; the match to TRBD1 covers 7 bases. V lost 6 bases, J lost 8 bases, and 12 bases stayed unmatched. The CDR3 covers 14 residues. The germline V gene has CDR1 MNHEY and CDR2 SVGAGI. CDR3 nucleotide sequence: TGTGCCAGCAGCCGGGGACAGCGCATTAGCGGCTACACCTTC. It yields the protein CASSRGQRISGYTF.

The gene calls are TRBV5-1 and TRBJ2-2, with TRBD1 matching 10 bases. This CDR3 spans 15 amino acids. The trim removed 3 bases at V and 6 bases at J, leaving 5 bases unmatched. The germline CDR1 and CDR2 sequences are SGHRS and YFSETQ. CDR3 coding DNA: TGCGCCAGCAGCTACGGGACAGGGGCGGCCGGGGAGCTGTTTTTT. This translates into CASSYGTGAAGELFF.

This chain uses TRBV2 with TRBJ1-6, with a possible D match to TRBD1 (5 bases). Between the trimmed V and J ends, which lost 6 bases and 7 bases, there was a span of 22 bases. This CDR3 has 17 amino acids. Germline values: CDR1 SNHLY, CDR2 FYNNEI. The DNA of the CDR3 is TGTGCCAGCAGCGGCCGCGACAGTTCCTTGGGAAATTCACCCCTCCACTTT. Translated: CASSGRDSSLGNSPLHF.

The chain is built from TRBV4-2 and TRBJ2-5; 8 bases fit TRBD1. Germline CDR1 reads LGHNA; CDR2 reads YNFKEQ. V gave up 3 bases and J gave up 5 bases; unmatched junction bases: 2. CDR3 length: 13 residues. CDR3 DNA: TGTGCCAGCAGCCAGAGACAGGGGGAGACCCAGTACTTC. It codes for CASSQRQGETQYF.

This sequence joins TRBV7-2 and TRBJ2-5; D unclear. The CDR3 has 12 amino acids. Germline assignment: CDR1 SGHTA and CDR2 FQGNSA. Trimming left V 2 bases short and J 7 bases short, with 8 bases between. The CDR3 DNA reads TGTGCCAGCAGCTTAATAGAAGTGACCCAGTACTTC. Amino acid sequence: CASSLIEVTQYF.

The chain uses TRBV19 and TRBJ2-3; no reliable D call. The CDR3 length is 13 residues. Trimming took off 3 bases at V and 1 base at J, with 5 bases between the two ends. From germline, CDR1 is LNHDA and CDR2 SQIVND (reference sequence). CDR3 protein: CASSILGTDTQYF. The DNA of the CDR3 is TGTGCCAGTAGTATTTTAGGCACAGATACGCAGTATTTT.

The chain couples TRBV6-5 to TRBJ2-2, with D maybe TRBD1 (6 bases). This CDR3 spans 14 amino acids. V shed 11 bases and J shed 4 bases, with 17 bases lying between them. Germline loops: CDR1 MNHEY, CDR2 SVGAGI. The CDR3: CAGQQGILTGELFF. DNA for the CDR3: TGTGCCGGGCAACAGGGTATTCTCACCGGGGAGCTGTTTTTT.

The CDR3 DNA reads TGTGCCAGCAGTTACCTCCAGGGTGGCGAGCAGTACTTC. Translating it yields CASSYLQGGEQYF. The gene calls are TRBV27 and TRBJ2-7, with a possible D match to TRBD1 (5 bases). Germline CDR1 and CDR2: MNHEY and SMNVEV (reference sequence). CDR3 size: 13 residues. The V end was cut by 4 bases, the J end by 6 bases, with 13 bases between.

This chain uses TRBV10-3 with TRBJ1-2, with TRBD1 matching 7 bases. CDR3 length: 12 amino acids. Germline V gene lookup returns CDR1 ENHRY and CDR2 SYGVKD. V was clipped by 10 bases and J by 7 bases; unmatched bases: 9. CDR3 protein: CATTGNAGGYTF. Written as DNA, the CDR3 is TGTGCCACGACAGGGAATGCTGGTGGCTACACCTTC.

The chain is built from TRBV7-9 and TRBJ1-2; D unresolved. V lost 1 base and J lost 4, with 7 bases in between. The germline gives CDR1 SEHNR, CDR2 FQNEAQ (reference sequence). There are 13 residues in the CDR3. The CDR3 DNA sequence: TGTGCCAGCAGCTTAGGTCCGGGCTATGGCTACACCTTC. Amino acids: CASSLGPGYGYTF.

The J gene is TRBJ2-3, the V gene TRBV10-3, with 10 positions matching TRBD2. CDR3 length: 14 residues. V lost 8 bases to trimming and J lost 5 bases; unmatched junction nucleotides: 7. Germline V gene lookup returns CDR1 ENHRY and CDR2 SYGVKD. The CDR3 region has the DNA TGTGCCATCGGGGCTAGCGGGGGCAGAGATACGCAGTATTTT. Protein product: CAIGASGGRDTQYF.

This clone was observed once. CDR3 nucleotides: TGTGCCAGTCGTCGGGGACTATATTGGTACTTC. This sequence encodes CASRRGLYWYF. V usage is TRBV6-5 and J usage is TRBJ2-7, with 7 bases that match TRBD2. This CDR3 is built from 11 residues. V dropped 9 bases and J dropped 12; count of bases not matched to a gene: 11. Germline assignment: CDR1 MNHEY and CDR2 SVGAGI.

The gene calls are TRBV12-3 or TRBV12-4 and TRBJ1-2; D might be TRBD1 (6 bases). V lost 5 bases, J lost 8 bases, and 12 bases lay in between. There are 12 residues in the CDR3. The CDR3 DNA follows: TGTGCCAGCAGTCAAACAGGGCGGGGCTACACCTTC. Translated: CASSQTGRGYTF.

The chain carries TRBV3-1 (or the pseudogene TRBV3-2) and TRBJ1-2; no clear D gene. The germline V and J ends were trimmed by 5 bases and 7 bases, with 11 bases remaining between them. This CDR3 comprises 12 residues. Germline CDR1 and CDR2: LGHDT and YNNKEL (reference sequence). CDR3 in DNA: TGTGCCAGCAGCGACCTCGGGGTTGGCTACACCTTC. This sequence encodes CASSDLGVGYTF.

This clone showed up just once. The V gene is TRBV5-1, the J gene TRBJ2-2; 13 bases match TRBD2. The germline CDR1 and CDR2 sequences are SGHRS and YFSETQ. The CDR3 loop spans 16 amino acids. Trimming removed 3 bases from V and 5 bases from J; junction bases left unmatched: 4. The CDR3 spells CASSSTSGGYTGELFF. The DNA of the CDR3 is TGCGCCAGCAGCTCGACTAGCGGGGGGTATACCGGGGAGCTGTTTTTT.

This CDR3 is CAIGTLNTGELFF. CDR3 coding DNA: TGTGCCATCGGGACACTGAACACCGGGGAGCTGTTTTTT. The genes are TRBV28 and TRBJ2-2, with D maybe TRBD1 (6 bases). V dropped 10 bases and J dropped 1 base, with 10 bases sitting between them. The germline gives CDR1 MDHEN, CDR2 SYDVKM. CDR3 length: 13 residues.

The table lists this clone with a few counts. The genes are TRBV6-5 and TRBJ1-5, with 7 bases aligning to TRBD1. The V gene end was trimmed by 5 bases and the J gene end by 8 bases; junction bases not matched to a gene: 12. CDR1 MNHEY and CDR2 SVGAGI come from the germline V gene. CDR3 length: 15 amino acids. CDR3 sequence (DNA): TGTGCCAGCAGTCCGCCCGTACAGGGGACGGAGCCCCAGCATTTT. Protein: CASSPPVQGTEPQHF.